This T cell receptor beta chain came from a study of shared clonotypes between healthy human individuals. About this clone: Its matching antigen is unknown.

Selected positively for CCR7 and CD45RO-negative, naive CD8 cells excluded terminally differentiated effector memory CD45RA+ cells. TCRdb keeps only in-frame clones here, not all; method: immunoSEQ multiplex PCR. The sample has just over 2,000,000 clones; about 94% are singletons. The CDR3 has 17 residues. Germline V lookup: CDR1 SGHTA, CDR2 FQGNSA. Trimming removed 3 bases at V and 0 bases at J, with 15 bases between. General study results and limits: Generally, naive subsets (rather than memory subsets) showed larger estimated richness. Collection of samples was limited to blood; tissue repertoires likely differ.

This TCR came from a man younger than 30 in good health. V usage is TRBV7-2 and J usage is TRBJ1-5; weak D call: TRBD1 (6 bases). The sequencing sample was made of naive CD8+ T cells sorted from blood. Here the CDR3 DNA reads TGTGCCAGCAGCTTTTTCGGGGGGCCATATAGCAATCAGCCCCAGCATTTT. Encoded protein: CASSFFGGPYSNQPQHF. Complete variable domain (other parts from reference TRBV7-2 and TRBJ1-5): GAGVSQSPSNKVTEKGKDVELRCDPISGHTALYWYRQSLGQGLEFLIYFQGNSAPDKSGLPSDRFSAERTGGSVSTLTIQRTQQEDSAVYLCASSFFGGPYSNQPQHFGDGTRLSIL.